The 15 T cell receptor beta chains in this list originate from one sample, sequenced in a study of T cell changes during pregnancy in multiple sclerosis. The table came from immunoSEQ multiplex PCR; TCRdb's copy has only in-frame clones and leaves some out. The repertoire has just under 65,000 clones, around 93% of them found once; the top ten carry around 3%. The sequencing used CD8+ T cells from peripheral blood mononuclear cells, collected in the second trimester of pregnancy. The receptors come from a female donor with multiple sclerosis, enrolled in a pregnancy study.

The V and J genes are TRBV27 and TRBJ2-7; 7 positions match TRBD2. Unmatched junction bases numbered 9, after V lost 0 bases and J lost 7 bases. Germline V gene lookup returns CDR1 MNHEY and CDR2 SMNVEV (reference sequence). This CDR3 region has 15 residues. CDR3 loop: CASSLSEAGAYEQYF. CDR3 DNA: TGTGCCAGCAGTTTATCGGAGGCGGGAGCGTATGAGCAGTACTTC.

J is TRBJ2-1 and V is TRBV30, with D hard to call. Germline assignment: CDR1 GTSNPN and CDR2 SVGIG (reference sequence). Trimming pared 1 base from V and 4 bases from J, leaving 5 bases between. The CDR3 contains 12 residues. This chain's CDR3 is CAWSDSYNEQFF. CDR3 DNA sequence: TGTGCCTGGAGTGACAGTTACAATGAGCAGTTCTTC.

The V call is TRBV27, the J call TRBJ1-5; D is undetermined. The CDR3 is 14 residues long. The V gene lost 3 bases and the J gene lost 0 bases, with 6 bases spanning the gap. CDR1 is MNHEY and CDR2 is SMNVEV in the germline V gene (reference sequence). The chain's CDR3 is CASSLRDSNQPQHF. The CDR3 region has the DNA TGTGCCAGCAGTTTGAGGGATAGCAATCAGCCCCAGCATTTT.

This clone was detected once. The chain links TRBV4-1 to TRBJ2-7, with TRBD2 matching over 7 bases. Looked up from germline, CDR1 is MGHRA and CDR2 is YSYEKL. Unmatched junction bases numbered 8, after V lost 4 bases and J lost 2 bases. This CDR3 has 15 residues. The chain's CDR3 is CASSLRGGGAYEQYF. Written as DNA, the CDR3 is TGCGCCAGCAGCCTCCGAGGCGGGGGAGCCTACGAGCAGTACTTC.

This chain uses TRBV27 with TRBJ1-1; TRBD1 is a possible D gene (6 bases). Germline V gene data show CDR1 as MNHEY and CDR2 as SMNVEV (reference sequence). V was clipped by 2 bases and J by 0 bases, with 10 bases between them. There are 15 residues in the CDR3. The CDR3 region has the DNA TGTGCCAGCAGTTTAATCCGGGACATGAACACTGAAGCTTTCTTT. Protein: CASSLIRDMNTEAFF.

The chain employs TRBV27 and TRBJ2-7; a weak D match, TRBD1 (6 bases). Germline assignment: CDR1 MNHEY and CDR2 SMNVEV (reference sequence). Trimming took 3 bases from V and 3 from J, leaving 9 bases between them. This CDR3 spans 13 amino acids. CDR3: CASSFTGNYEQYF. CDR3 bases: TGTGCCAGCAGTTTTACAGGGAACTACGAGCAGTACTTC.

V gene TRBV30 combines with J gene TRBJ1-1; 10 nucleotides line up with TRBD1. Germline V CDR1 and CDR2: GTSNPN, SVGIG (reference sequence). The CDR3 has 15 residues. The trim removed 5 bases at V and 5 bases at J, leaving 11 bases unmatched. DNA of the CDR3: TGTGCCTGGGATAGCCTCCGGACAGGGGGGACTGAAGCTTTCTTT. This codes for CAWDSLRTGGTEAFF.

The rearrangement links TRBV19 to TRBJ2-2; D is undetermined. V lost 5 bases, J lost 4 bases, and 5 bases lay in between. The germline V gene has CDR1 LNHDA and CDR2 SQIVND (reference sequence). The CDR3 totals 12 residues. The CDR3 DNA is TGTGCCAGTAGTCCGCGCACCGGGGAGCTGTTTTTT. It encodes CASSPRTGELFF.

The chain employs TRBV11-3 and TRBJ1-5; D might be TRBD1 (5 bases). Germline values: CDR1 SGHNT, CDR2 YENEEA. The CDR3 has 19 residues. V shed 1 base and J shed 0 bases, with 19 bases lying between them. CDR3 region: CASSLVATTAFHSNQPQHF. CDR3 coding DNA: TGTGCCAGCAGCTTAGTGGCCACGACAGCCTTTCATAGCAATCAGCCCCAGCATTTT.

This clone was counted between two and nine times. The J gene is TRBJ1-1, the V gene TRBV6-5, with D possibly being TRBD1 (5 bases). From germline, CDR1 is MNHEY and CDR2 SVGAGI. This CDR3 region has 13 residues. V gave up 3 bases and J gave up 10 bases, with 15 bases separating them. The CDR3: CASSYLTAGGAFF. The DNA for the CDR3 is TGTGCCAGCAGTTATCTAACCGCCGGGGGAGCTTTCTTT.

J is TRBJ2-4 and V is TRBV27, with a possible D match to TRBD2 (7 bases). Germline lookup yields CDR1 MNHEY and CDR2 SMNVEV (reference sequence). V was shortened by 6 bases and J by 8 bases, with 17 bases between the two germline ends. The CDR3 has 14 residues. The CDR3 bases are TGTGCCAGCAGCAGCTTTGAGGGGGGGCACATTCAGTACTTC. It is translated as CASSSFEGGHIQYF.

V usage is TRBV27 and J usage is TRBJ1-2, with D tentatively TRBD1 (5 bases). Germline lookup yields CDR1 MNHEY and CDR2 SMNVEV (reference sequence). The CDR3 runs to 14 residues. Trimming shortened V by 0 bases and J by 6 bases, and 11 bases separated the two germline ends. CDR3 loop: CASSLSRSGNGYTF. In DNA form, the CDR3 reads TGTGCCAGCAGTTTATCTCGGTCAGGGAATGGCTACACCTTC.

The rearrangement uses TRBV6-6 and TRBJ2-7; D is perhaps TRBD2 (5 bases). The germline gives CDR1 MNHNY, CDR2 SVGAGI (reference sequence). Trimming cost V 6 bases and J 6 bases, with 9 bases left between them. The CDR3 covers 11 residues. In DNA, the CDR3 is TGTGCCAGCAGCACACGGGGCGAGCAGTACTTC. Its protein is CASSTRGEQYF.

CDR3 protein: CASSQDPADRGPYGYTF. The CDR3 DNA reads TGCGCCAGCAGCCAAGACCCCGCGGACAGGGGACCCTATGGCTACACCTTC. This rearrangement joins TRBV4-1 to TRBJ1-2; 9 positions match TRBD1. J was trimmed by 4 bases and V by 0 bases; bases with no gene match: 9. The CDR3 is 17 amino acids. The germline CDR1 and CDR2 sequences are MGHRA and YSYEKL.

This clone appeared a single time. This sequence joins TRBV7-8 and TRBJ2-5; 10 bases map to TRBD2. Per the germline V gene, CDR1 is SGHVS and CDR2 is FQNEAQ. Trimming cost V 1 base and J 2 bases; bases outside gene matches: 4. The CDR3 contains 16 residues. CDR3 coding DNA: TGTGCCAGCAGCTTAGGGGGACTAGCGTATCAAGAGACCCAGTACTTC. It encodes CASSLGGLAYQETQYF.